Listed here are 26 T cell receptor beta chains from one sample, sequenced in a study of blood T cell repertoires in COVID-19 (dated by TCRdb to between 2020 and 2021). The library was produced with the immunoSEQ multiplex PCR assay. As stored in TCRdb, this immuneACCESS dataset retains in-frame rearrangements with V and J assigned. A fraction of the clones does not appear; measured against another copy, unresolved V genes explain less than half of the discrepancy, and the remainder lacks a known reason. The sample profile shows 350,000 to 500,000 clones; about 90% of them were found once. The biggest ten clones account for 0.8% to 1% of the sample. The specimen was peripheral blood. The origin of the receptors is a man between 18 and 29 years old with COVID-19, enrolled during active disease.

This clone has only one observation. V is TRBV6-5 and J is TRBJ1-1; D call uncertain. The germline CDR1 and CDR2 sequences are MNHEY and SVGAGI. The CDR3 runs to 13 residues. Trimming removed 5 bases from V and 8 bases from J, with 15 bases in between. CDR3: CASSPSAGGEAFF. CDR3 DNA: TGTGCCAGCAGTCCTTCGGCGGGTGGAGAAGCTTTCTTT.

The chain uses TRBV5-1 and TRBJ2-3; D is undetermined. Between the trimmed V and J ends, which lost 0 bases and 2 bases, there was a span of 16 bases. The germline gives CDR1 SGHRS, CDR2 YFSETQ. This CDR3 is 17 amino acids long. As DNA, the CDR3 is TGCGCCAGCAGCTTGGATGGGCCCATCCAGACCACAGATACGCAGTATTTT. Its translation is CASSLDGPIQTTDTQYF.

The V and J genes are TRBV7-8 and TRBJ1-3; D might be TRBD1 (5 bases). The CDR3 loop spans 13 amino acids. The germline V gene has CDR1 SGHVS and CDR2 FQNEAQ. With 1 base removed from V and 7 bases from J, the gap between germline ends came to 8 bases. The CDR3 loop reads CASSLGQGNTIYF. Here the CDR3 DNA reads TGTGCCAGCAGCTTAGGTCAGGGTAACACCATATATTTT.

This clone was counted a few times. The rearrangement links TRBV20-1 to TRBJ2-2, with D perhaps matching TRBD2 (6 bases). Germline V CDR1 and CDR2: DFQATT, SNEGSKA (reference sequence). The V end lost 3 bases, the J end lost 8 bases, and 13 bases lay between the germline ends. The CDR3 loop spans 13 amino acids. The CDR3 nucleotides are TGCAGTGCTAGTTCCGGGGGAGTGGGGGAGCTGTTTTTT. Translating gives CSASSGGVGELFF.

This chain joins TRBV12-3 or TRBV12-4 and TRBJ1-6; 7 bases agree with TRBD1. The CDR3 has 13 residues. V shed 8 bases, J shed 5 bases, and the junction held 3 bases outside the gene matches. The CDR3 sequence is CASQGGDNSPLHF. CDR3 coding DNA: TGTGCCAGCCAGGGGGGTGATAATTCACCCCTCCACTTT.

Points on this clone: Additional DNA sequences in this sample encode the identical CDR3. J is TRBJ2-3 and V is TRBV7-9; 7 nucleotides line up with TRBD2. The CDR3 has 14 residues. Germline assignment: CDR1 SEHNR and CDR2 FQNEAQ (reference sequence). Trimming cost V 3 bases and J 3 bases; bases outside gene matches: 3. The CDR3 reads CASSFSGGTDTQYF. CDR3 coding DNA: TGTGCCAGCAGCTTCTCGGGGGGAACAGATACGCAGTATTTT. Full variable domain (missing parts from reference TRBV7-9 and TRBJ2-3): DTGVSQNPRHKITKRGQNVTFRCDPISEHNRLYWYRQTLGQGPEFLTYFQNEAQLEKSRLLSDRFSAERPKGSFSTLEIQRTEQGDSAMYLCASSFSGGTDTQYFGPGTRLTVL.

The chain uses TRBV6-1 and TRBJ2-5; the D gene is possibly TRBD2 (6 bases). The CDR3 sequence is 15 residues long. Between the trimmed V and J ends, which lost 0 bases and 5 bases, there was a span of 13 bases. CDR1 and CDR2 (germline): MNHNS, SASEGT. This CDR3 reads CASSEARWGEETQYF. CDR3 nucleotide sequence: TGTGCCAGCAGTGAAGCCAGGTGGGGGGAGGAGACCCAGTACTTC.

This chain's CDR3 is CASSPLRGEDTQYF. For the CDR3, the DNA is TGTGCCAGCAGCCCTTTACGGGGGGAAGATACGCAGTATTTT. The rearrangement uses TRBV5-4 and TRBJ2-3; 7 bases map to TRBD2. The CDR3 is made up of 14 amino acids. Germline V lookup: CDR1 SGHNT, CDR2 YYREEE (reference sequence). The V gene end was trimmed by 4 bases and the J gene end by 5 bases; junction bases not matched to a gene: 7.

The sample holds a few counts of this clone. The chain employs TRBV2 and TRBJ2-7, with TRBD2 identical over 7 bases. Germline V gene sequence: CDR1 SNHLY, CDR2 FYNNEI. CDR3 length: 15 amino acids. The V gene end was trimmed by 8 bases and the J gene end by 3 bases; junction bases not matched to a gene: 13. The CDR3 DNA reads TGTGCCAGCCAAACCCTAGCGGAAGGAGGCTACGAGCAGTACTTC. Translating gives CASQTLAEGGYEQYF.

The chain carries TRBV12-3 or TRBV12-4 and TRBJ1-5; D is possibly TRBD1 (5 bases). V was trimmed by 5 bases and J by 8 bases, leaving 10 bases between them. This CDR3 is built from 12 residues. The CDR3 loop is CASSPQGEPQHF. CDR3 bases: TGTGCCAGCAGTCCCCAAGGGGAGCCCCAGCATTTT.

V usage is TRBV19 and J usage is TRBJ2-2, with D hard to call. V was shortened by 2 bases and J by 0 bases, with 7 bases between the two germline ends. The CDR3 length is 15 residues. Per the germline V gene, CDR1 is LNHDA and CDR2 is SQIVND (reference sequence). The CDR3 region is CASSIFAANTGELFF. CDR3 DNA: TGTGCCAGTAGTATATTCGCAGCGAACACCGGGGAGCTGTTTTTT.

The chain recombines TRBV18 with TRBJ2-5; a weak D match, TRBD2 (5 bases). Looked up from germline, CDR1 is KGHSH and CDR2 is LQKENI. CDR3 size: 13 residues. V lost 3 bases and J 5 bases, leaving 10 bases between the germline ends. CDR3 sequence (DNA): TGTGCCAGCTCACCGAGCAGAGGGGAGACCCAGTACTTC. As protein: CASSPSRGETQYF.

The V and J genes are TRBV19 and TRBJ2-5, with 11 bases lining up with TRBD2. This CDR3 region has 16 residues. Germline CDR1 LNHDA, CDR2 SQIVND (reference sequence). The V segment lost 2 bases and the J segment 4 bases; nucleotides outside the gene matches: 6. The CDR3 reads CASSITTGTSGETQYF. CDR3 in DNA: TGTGCCAGTAGTATAACGACCGGGACTAGCGGAGAGACCCAGTACTTC. The entire variable domain, with the rest obtained from reference TRBV19 and TRBJ2-5, is as follows: DGGITQSPKYLFRKEGQNVTLSCEQNLNHDAMYWYRQDPGQGLRLIYYSQIVNDFQKGDIAEGYSVSREKKESFPLTVTSAQKNPTAFYLCASSITTGTSGETQYFGPGTRLLVL.

This clone has just one count. V is TRBV6-2 or TRBV6-3 and J is TRBJ1-5; TRBD1 matches 7 bases. Unmatched junction bases numbered 7, after V lost 1 base and J lost 7 bases. CDR1 is MNHEY, CDR2 SVGEGT, per germline. There are 15 residues in the CDR3. The DNA of the CDR3 is TGTGCCAGCAGTTACTTGAGACAGGGTGACCAGCCCCAGCATTTT. This sequence encodes CASSYLRQGDQPQHF.

This chain joins TRBV10-3 and TRBJ2-1, with 8 bases fitting TRBD2. V lost 8 bases to trimming and J lost 4 bases; unmatched junction nucleotides: 4. The CDR3 is made up of 13 amino acids. The V gene's germline CDR1 is ENHRY and CDR2 SYGVKD. This CDR3 is CAIGTSGYNEQFF. DNA of the CDR3: TGTGCCATCGGCACTAGCGGATACAATGAGCAGTTCTTC.

This chain uses TRBV21-1 with TRBJ2-2; the DNA was not used to check the table's D call, TRBD1. TRBV21-1 is marked as a pseudogene. This CDR3 has 15 amino acids. The CDR3: CASSTDRLNTGELFF. The CDR3 DNA is TGTGCCAGCAGCACGGACAGGTTGAACACCGGGGAGCTGTTTTTT.

V usage is TRBV7-9 and J usage is TRBJ1-1; 7 nucleotides agree with TRBD1. The germline gives CDR1 SEHNR, CDR2 FQNEAQ (reference sequence). Trimming at V came to 3 bases and at J to 2 bases, leaving 6 bases not matched to a gene. There are 15 residues in the CDR3. This CDR3 reads CASSFETGKNTEAFF. DNA for the CDR3: TGTGCCAGCAGCTTCGAGACAGGGAAAAACACTGAAGCTTTCTTT.

The J gene is TRBJ2-7, the V gene TRBV18; 7 nucleotides line up with TRBD1. Trimming cost V 3 bases and J 2 bases; bases outside gene matches: 4. CDR3 size: 14 residues. From germline, CDR1 is KGHSH and CDR2 LQKENI. The CDR3 region is CASSPRDRAYEQYF. The CDR3 nucleotides are TGTGCCAGCTCACCCAGGGACAGAGCCTACGAGCAGTACTTC.

CDR3 residues: CASSDRGHENTEAFF. DNA for the CDR3: TGTGCCAGCAGTGACCGGGGACACGAGAACACTGAAGCTTTCTTT. The chain carries TRBV6-1 and TRBJ1-1; possibly TRBD1 for D (6 bases). Germline assignment: CDR1 MNHNS and CDR2 SASEGT. V lost 3 bases and J 1 base, leaving 12 bases between the germline ends. The CDR3 length is 15 residues.

The chain couples TRBV2 to TRBJ2-5, with D possibly TRBD2 on 6 matching bases. V was pared by 5 bases and J by 2 bases, with 18 bases between. The CDR3 runs to 16 residues. In germline, CDR1 is SNHLY, CDR2 FYNNEI. The CDR3, as DNA: TGTGCCAGCAGTACCACCAGCCCGGGACTTCAAGAGACCCAGTACTTC. This sequence encodes CASSTTSPGLQETQYF.

The chain uses TRBV7-9 and TRBJ2-5; TRBD1 agrees at 7 bases. This CDR3 comprises 15 residues. Losses at the gene ends were 5 bases for V and 4 bases for J; bases not matched to a gene: 10. Germline assignment: CDR1 SEHNR and CDR2 FQNEAQ (reference sequence). The chain's CDR3 is CASSRGQDRVETQYF. CDR3 bases: TGTGCCAGCAGCCGTGGACAGGACCGCGTAGAGACCCAGTACTTC.

The V call is TRBV12-3 or TRBV12-4, the J call TRBJ1-5, with D maybe TRBD1 (5 bases). Trimming removed 5 bases from V and 6 bases from J, with 11 bases in between. CDR3 length: 13 residues. This chain's CDR3 is CASSAGGGQPQHF. The CDR3 nucleotides read TGTGCCAGCAGTGCGGGGGGGGGTCAGCCCCAGCATTTT.

This clone appeared once. This chain links TRBV11-2 with TRBJ2-3; D possibly corresponds to TRBD1 (6 bases). V lost 6 bases and J 1 base, leaving 11 bases between the germline ends. The CDR3 is 14 residues long. Germline V gene lookup returns CDR1 SGHAT and CDR2 FQNNGV. CDR3 coding DNA: TGTGCCAGCAGAACAGCAGGGGGCACAGATACGCAGTATTTT. Translating it yields CASRTAGGTDTQYF.

This chain links TRBV27 with TRBJ2-1; tentatively, D is TRBD2 (7 bases). Germline CDR1 MNHEY, CDR2 SMNVEV (reference sequence). CDR3 size: 15 residues. Trimming took 4 bases from V and 6 from J, leaving 16 bases between them. CDR3 sequence: CASSWIRGAGNEQFF. In DNA, the CDR3 is TGTGCCAGCAGTTGGATTCGGGGGGCGGGCAATGAGCAGTTCTTC.

The chain joins TRBV11-2 to TRBJ1-1; D might be TRBD1 (6 bases). V lost 4 bases, J lost 5 bases, and 14 bases lay in between. The CDR3 contains 14 residues. From germline, CDR1 is SGHAT and CDR2 FQNNGV. The CDR3, as DNA: TGTGCCAGCAGCTGGCAGGGGAAGAGGACTGAAGCTTTCTTT. Its translation is CASSWQGKRTEAFF.

The chain has TRBV19 and TRBJ2-3; 7 bases are a match to TRBD2. Germline V gene data show CDR1 as LNHDA and CDR2 as SQIVND (reference sequence). The ends lost 8 bases at V and 3 bases at J; junction bases unmatched: 8. The CDR3 contains 14 residues. Here the CDR3 reads CASGRGFRTDTQYF. The CDR3 bases are TGTGCCAGTGGGCGGGGGTTCCGTACAGATACGCAGTATTTT.